The 17 T cell receptor beta chains given below trace back to one sample, sequenced in a study of CD4 T cells in relation to SARS-CoV-2 and coronaviruses. CD4+ T cells from unexposed donors were obtained before the COVID-19 pandemic (2011-2018). After about 10 days of culture, CD4+ T cells were isolated. Clones were sequenced by immunoSEQ multiplex PCR, and TCRdb holds only the in-frame ones, with some missing. The sample contains 20,000 or so clones, around 80% of which appear only once. These TCRs are of unknown antigen specificity. Sequences were obtained from CD4+ T cells from PBMCs, cultured in vitro. Source of these receptors: a human donor in good health.

This sequence joins TRBV7-2 and TRBJ2-3, with 12 bases matching TRBD2. The CDR3 is 15 amino acids. Germline assignment: CDR1 SGHTA and CDR2 FQGNSA. Trimming at V came to 5 bases and at J to 4 bases, leaving 4 bases not matched to a gene. DNA of the CDR3: TGTGCCAGCAGCAAGACTAGCGGGAGTGCAGATACGCAGTATTTT. It encodes CASSKTSGSADTQYF.

The chain uses TRBV27 and TRBJ2-1; possible D gene TRBD1, 8 bases. CDR1 and CDR2 (germline): MNHEY, SMNVEV (reference sequence). The CDR3 extends over 17 amino acids. V lost 5 bases, J lost 5 bases, and 22 bases lay in between. In nucleotides, the CDR3 is TGTGCCAGCAGTATGTGGACAGGGAGGGAGGATCACAATGAGCAGTTCTTC. It yields the protein CASSMWTGREDHNEQFF.

The CDR3 DNA reads TGTGCCAGCAGCTTGGAATTCCGGGGGCCGGGCACTGAAGCTTTCTTT. It specifies CASSLEFRGPGTEAFF. V is TRBV5-4 and J is TRBJ1-1; tentative D call: TRBD1 (6 bases). CDR1 is SGHNT and CDR2 is YYREEE in the germline V gene (reference sequence). Trimming took off 0 bases at V and 4 bases at J, with 16 bases between the two ends. There are 16 residues in the CDR3.

CDR3 in amino acids: CASSIQASSGNTIYF. CDR3 DNA: TGTGCCAGTAGTATACAGGCAAGCTCTGGAAACACCATATATTTT. The chain carries TRBV19 and TRBJ1-3; D ambiguous. V dropped 2 bases and J dropped 0 bases, with 8 bases sitting between them. CDR3 length: 15 amino acids. CDR1 is LNHDA, CDR2 SQIVND, per germline (reference sequence).

V usage is TRBV6-5 and J usage is TRBJ2-3; 9 bases fit TRBD1. CDR3 length equals 14 residues. V trimming: 7 bases; J trimming: 1 base; junction bases outside the gene matches: 3. The germline V gene encodes CDR1 MNHEY and CDR2 SVGAGI. CDR3 amino acids: CASTRQGGTDTQYF. Here the CDR3 DNA reads TGTGCCAGCACCAGACAGGGGGGCACAGATACGCAGTATTTT.

The V gene is TRBV5-1, the J gene TRBJ2-3, with unresolved D. CDR1 is SGHRS and CDR2 is YFSETQ in the germline V gene. The CDR3 has 12 amino acids. Trimming left V 4 bases short and J 6 bases short, with 9 bases between. The CDR3 loop is CASSLGDDTQYF. In DNA, the CDR3 is TGCGCCAGCAGCCTCGGTGATGATACGCAGTATTTT.

Only a few counts were recorded for this clone. The rearrangement joins TRBV12-5 to TRBJ2-7, with 7 nucleotides matching TRBD1. Per germline, CDR1 LGHNT and CDR2 FRNRAP. This CDR3 is 15 amino acids long. V lost 3 bases to trimming and J lost 3 bases; unmatched junction nucleotides: 8. CDR3 in amino acids: CASGFNRGQIYEQYF. The CDR3 DNA is TGTGCTAGTGGTTTCAACAGGGGCCAAATCTACGAGCAGTACTTC.

Only one count was recorded for this clone. This chain connects TRBV12-3 or TRBV12-4 to TRBJ2-3; the D is unclear. Between the trimmed V and J ends, which lost 7 bases and 6 bases, there was a span of 14 bases. CDR3 length: 13 amino acids. CDR3 in amino acids: CASTLSDGDTQYF. The CDR3 nucleotides are TGTGCCAGCACCCTCTCAGATGGGGATACGCAGTATTTT.

This clone was detected once. CDR3 coding DNA: TGTGCCAGCAGTCCCCTAGCGGACTCTTACAATGAGCAGTTCTTC. Translating gives CASSPLADSYNEQFF. The J gene is TRBJ2-1, the V gene TRBV27; 7 bases are a match to TRBD2. The CDR3 spans 15 residues. V gave up 5 bases and J gave up 4 bases; unmatched junction bases: 8. CDR1 is MNHEY and CDR2 is SMNVEV in the germline V gene (reference sequence).

The V and J genes are TRBV4-1 and TRBJ1-1; D is possibly TRBD1 (6 bases). Germline assignment: CDR1 MGHRA and CDR2 YSYEKL. Trimming removed 4 bases at V and 3 bases at J, with 12 bases between. The CDR3 is made up of 14 amino acids. CDR3 region: CASSRQVGDTEAFF. For the CDR3, the DNA is TGCGCCAGCAGCCGACAGGTTGGGGACACTGAAGCTTTCTTT.

The chain employs TRBV7-2 and TRBJ2-5; 7 bases fit TRBD2. This CDR3 has 15 amino acids. Germline CDR1 SGHTA, CDR2 FQGNSA. V gave up 4 bases and J gave up 4 bases; unmatched junction bases: 9. DNA for the CDR3: TGTGCCAGCAGCTCTGGGGGGGAGGTTTCAGAGACCCAGTACTTC. Protein sequence: CASSSGGEVSETQYF.

This chain uses TRBV5-6 with TRBJ2-3; 7 bases line up with TRBD1. The junction had 7 bases not matched to a gene; V was cut back by 0 bases and J by 3 bases. CDR1 and CDR2 from the germline V gene are SGHDT and YYEEEE. The CDR3 is 16 amino acids. The CDR3 coding sequence is TGTGCCAGCAGCTTGGATGTGACAGGGCCTACAGATACGCAGTATTTT. It is translated as CASSLDVTGPTDTQYF.

The CDR3 spells CASSQLPGTGELFF. The CDR3 nucleotides are TGTGCCAGCAGCCAACTCCCGGGGACCGGGGAGCTGTTTTTT. J is TRBJ2-2 and V is TRBV2; the D gene is possibly TRBD2 (5 bases). The CDR3 totals 14 residues. With 6 bases removed from V and 5 bases from J, the gap between germline ends came to 13 bases. In germline, CDR1 is SNHLY, CDR2 FYNNEI.

Remarks on this clone: Mismatch with germline at one junction end may stem from a read error. This chain joins TRBV11-2 and TRBJ1-2; no reliable D call. There are 12 residues in the CDR3. CDR1 SGHAT and CDR2 FQNNGV come from the germline V gene. CDR3 loop: CASSPPGRGRLF. Written as DNA, the CDR3 is TGTGCCAGCAGCCCCCCGGGCCGGGGTAGACTCTTC.

The chain's CDR3 is CASSQASGSTEQYF. CDR3 sequence (DNA): TGTGCCAGCTCCCAAGCTAGCGGGAGTACCGAGCAGTACTTC. The V and J genes are TRBV18 and TRBJ2-7, with TRBD2 matching over 10 bases. The trim removed 6 bases at V and 6 bases at J, leaving 8 bases unmatched. The V gene's germline CDR1 is KGHSH and CDR2 LQKENI. The CDR3 is made up of 14 amino acids.

The chain is built from TRBV27 and TRBJ2-4; D is possibly TRBD1 (8 bases). Trimming took off 7 bases at V and 1 base at J, with 14 bases between the two ends. Germline-derived CDR1 and CDR2 are MNHEY and SMNVEV (reference sequence). The CDR3 runs to 15 residues. The CDR3 sequence is CASMTQGGAKNIQYF. For the CDR3, the DNA is TGTGCCAGCATGACACAGGGGGGGGCCAAAAACATTCAGTACTTC.

The rearrangement uses TRBV6-2 or TRBV6-3 and TRBJ2-1; 13 positions match TRBD2. There are 16 residues in the CDR3. V shed 0 bases and J 8 bases; nucleotides not matched to a gene: 4. Germline-derived CDR1 and CDR2 are MNHEY and SVGEGT. The CDR3, as DNA: TGTGCCAGCAGTTACTCCACTAGCGGGGGGGCCGATGAGCAGTTCTTC. Translated: CASSYSTSGGADEQFF.